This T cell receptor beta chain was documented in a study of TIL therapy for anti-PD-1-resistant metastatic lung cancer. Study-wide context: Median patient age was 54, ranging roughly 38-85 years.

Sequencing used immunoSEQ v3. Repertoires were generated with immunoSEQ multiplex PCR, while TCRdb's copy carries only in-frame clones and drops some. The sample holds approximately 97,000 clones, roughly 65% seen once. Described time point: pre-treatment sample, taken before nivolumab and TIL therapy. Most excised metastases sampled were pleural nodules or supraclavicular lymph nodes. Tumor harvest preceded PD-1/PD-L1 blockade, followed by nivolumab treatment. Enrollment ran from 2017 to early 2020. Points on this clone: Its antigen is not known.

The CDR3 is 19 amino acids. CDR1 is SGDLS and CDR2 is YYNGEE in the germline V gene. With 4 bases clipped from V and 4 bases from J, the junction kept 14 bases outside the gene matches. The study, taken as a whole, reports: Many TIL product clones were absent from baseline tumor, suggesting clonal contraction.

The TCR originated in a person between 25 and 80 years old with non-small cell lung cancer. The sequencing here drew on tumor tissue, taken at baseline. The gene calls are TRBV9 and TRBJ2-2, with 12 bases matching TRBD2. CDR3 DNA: TGTGCCAGCAGCCCCCGAGCGTTGTCTAGCGGGAGGGTCACCGGGGAGCTGTTTTTT. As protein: CASSPRALSSGRVTGELFF.